This paragraph reports one T cell receptor beta chain. This clonotype was seen only a few times. Its antigen has not been determined. Base qualities are missing; no much larger clone stands one base away. The germline V gene (reference sequence) sets CDR1 to DFQATT and CDR2 to SNEGSKA. V was cut back by 5 bases and J by 2 bases, leaving a gap of 16 bases between them. The CDR3, from cysteine to phenylalanine, totals 15 residues. Only the CDR3 part of the read is kept: 45 bases, read in frame from the first base. The sample originates from a study of regulatory T cells in long-lasting Graves disease (dated by TCRdb to the early 2020s). Background for the entire study: Newly diagnosed Graves' disease patients had taken antithyroid drugs for less than 3 months. Peripheral blood TCR sequencing and RNA sequencing compared persistent Graves' disease patients with newly diagnosed Graves' disease patients. The study took place in China and was registered as a clinical trial. TCR sequencing covered around 13 persistent and around 20 newly diagnosed Graves' disease patients, some 33 samples in total. Here is what the overall study found, with its caveats: Patients with persistent disease shared more public clonotypes (about 2,700) than newly diagnosed patients did (around 1,000). Preferential use of TRBV28, TRBJ1-2 and TRBJ2-5 was observed in persistent disease, whereas TRBV20-1 and TRBJ2-1 were favored in newly diagnosed disease. The authors noted that the small sample size was a limitation that may lower accuracy. Sequencing and analysis were limited to the TCR beta chain. Peripheral blood alone was examined, since thyroid tissue, which constituted the primary lesion, could not be accessed. Compared with newly diagnosed patients, patients with persistent Graves' disease had lower TCR Shannon entropy and fewer highly expanded clones, which suggests clonal expansion.

Library preparation used multiplex PCR. The run used an Illumina HiSeq 4000. To build TCR beta libraries, CDR3 regions were amplified by Arm-PCR using iRepertoire HTBI primers. Before sequencing, the PCR products went through gel purification. The original pipeline was this. Gene usage analysis of CDR3 amino acid clonotypes used the 62 TRBV and more than 13 TRBJ segments found across samples. COPE and FqMerger were used to merge the filtered high-quality paired reads into contigs. Contigs were aligned with BLAST to IMGT TRBV, TRBD and TRBJ reference genes, and CDR3 was defined per IMGT. Any clonotype with a frequency above 0.1% was classified as a highly expanded clone. Shannon entropy was used to measure repertoire diversity, and the Gini coefficient was used to measure V-J evenness. Clonotypes shared by more than one individual were considered public. The public reads were run again by TCRdb, first through fastp at Q25 and then through MiXCR, and only productive beta chains were kept. For every CDR3 protein sequence, its rows merge into one entry that carries the most common genes and DNA. It is TCRdb's table, rather than the study itself, that gives the V and J calls and clone size. The sample contains 500,000 or so distinct CDR3 sequences, 13% to 15% of them found a single time. The ten top clones hold approximately 19% of the sample.

Explained via the paper, the time point label denotes: newly diagnosed GD, antithyroid drugs for less than 3 months. For both TCR sequencing and RNA sequencing, RNA was extracted from PBMCs using TRIzol. The diagnosis of Graves' disease followed American Thyroid Association guidelines. Patients were recruited from an endocrinology department in Xi'an, China. From each patient, 7.5 to 9.5 milliliters of peripheral blood was collected into an EDTA anticoagulant tube. Ficoll Paque Plus density gradient separation was used to isolate PBMCs, and no further T cell sorting was performed. An Agilent 2100 Bioanalyzer and agarose gel were used to check RNA quality, while a NanoDrop 2000 measured RNA concentration. These data were likewise used in another study, on T cells in Graves' hyperthyroidism and ophthalmopathy. As that second study puts it: A patient counted as having stable Graves' hyperthyroidism if no progression to ophthalmopathy occurred over 18 months of follow-up. Hyperthyroidism patients were newly diagnosed, had a disease duration of under 2 months, and were aged 18 to 65 years. Exclusion was applied to patients with uncontrolled infections, other autoimmune diseases, pregnancy or lactation. Clinical symptoms, serum thyroxine and TRAb, thyroid ultrasound, and orbital computed tomography formed the basis for the diagnoses. The TCR CDR3 was subjected to a first round of RT-PCR using the HTBI primer set and the Qiagen OneStep RT-PCR kit. Blood samples also contained most of the expanded thyroid clonotypes (frequency above 0.001), which suggests that blood repertoires may reflect thyroid immune responses. In cross-validation, a model built on a 13 V-J signature told ophthalmopathy apart from stable hyperthyroidism with 85% to 90% sensitivity and approximately 81% specificity, and in testing the same model reached 80%/75%. In validation, the model predicted progression to ophthalmopathy a median of about 6.5 months before onset, with roughly 68% sensitivity and roughly 79% specificity. A discovery cohort of about 100 patients, 43 with Graves' ophthalmopathy and approximately 60 with stable Graves' hyperthyroidism, was used to find distinguishing TCR V-J signatures. Prospective prediction of ophthalmopathy was tested in an independent validation cohort of fewer than 20 hyperthyroidism patients and some 17 patients who later progressed to ophthalmopathy. The roughly 100 discovery patients were randomly divided into training and test sets at a 7:3 ratio. Thyroid tissue and blood T-cell repertoires from roughly 6 Graves' hyperthyroidism patients were also compared in the study. Once sampling was done, hyperthyroidism patients were given methimazole at a starting dose of 30 mg daily, whereas ophthalmopathy patients were given high-dose intravenous methylprednisolone. Libraries were constructed in a second round of multiplex PCR, after which size selection and purification were performed. Sequencing of the libraries was done on an Illumina HiSeq2000 using paired-end 100 bp reads. Raw data were processed with SOAPnuke, discarding reads with adapters, uncalled bases, mean Phred below 15, or no exact constant-primer or identifier match. High-quality paired reads were merged with COPE v1.2.5, and unique nucleotide sequences were defined as clonotypes. Clonotypes were aligned to IMGT TRBV, TRBD and TRBJ reference segments using MiTCR v1.1. Analysis was restricted to V-J combinations with a frequency above 0.0001, which covered about 99% of repertoires. A TCS score was defined as the ratio of F50 (clonal expansion) to E x V (chaos), with BLOSUM62-based TCRdist applied between CDR3 peptides within each V-J. Welch's t-statistics and random forest reduced 500 to 550 V-J features to 13, which were used in a naive Bayes classifier (R e1071). No statistical method was used to set the sample size in advance, and investigators knew the group allocation. The paper describes TCR Vbeta CDR3 sequencing of about 140 peripheral blood samples, made up of about 40 ophthalmopathy patients, approximately 76 hyperthyroidism patients and 17 progressor patients.

Sequencing used peripheral blood mononuclear cells (PBMCs), obtained at new diagnosis, from a patient treated with antithyroid drugs. The rearrangement combines TRBV20-1 with TRBJ2-1; the D gene is perhaps TRBD2, on 5 matching bases. The clonotype comes from a woman between 50 and 59 years old with Graves disease. Donor details come from another sample of the same person, matched by shared clones. The CDR3 loop reads CSAFLVAGTYNEQFF. The nucleotide sequence is given as TGCAGTGCTTTCCTCGTGGCGGGCACCTACAATGAGCAGTTCTTC.